This T cell receptor beta chain was identified during a study of sequential checkpoint blockade in melanoma. About the research overall: First-line arms were nivolumab then ipilimumab, or the reverse, randomized 1:1. TCRβ was sequenced from DNA of 90 to 95 pretreatment tumors.

Study findings and constraints: T-cell fraction and clonality followed PD-L1 and CD8+ counts, not mutational load.

This CDR3 is built from 15 residues. Looked up from germline, CDR1 is MDHEN and CDR2 is SYDVKM. Trimming at V came to 3 bases and at J to 4 bases, leaving 4 bases not matched to a gene. The assay was immunoSEQ multiplex PCR, and TCRdb's table has in-frame clones only and misses some. The sample yields some 10,000 clones, around 23% seen once. Noted treatment: randomized to nivolumab then ipilimumab (arm A) or the reverse (arm B). Regarding this clone: Its target is unknown.

The sequences come from tumor tissue (inferred from file names), collected from a patient given nivolumab and ipilimumab in sequence. This TCR derives from a human donor with melanoma. The chain uses TRBV28 and TRBJ2-1, with TRBD1 matching over 9 bases. The CDR3 sequence is CASSFLTGGYNEQFF. In nucleotides, the CDR3 is TGTGCCAGCAGTTTCCTGACAGGGGGATACAATGAGCAGTTCTTC.